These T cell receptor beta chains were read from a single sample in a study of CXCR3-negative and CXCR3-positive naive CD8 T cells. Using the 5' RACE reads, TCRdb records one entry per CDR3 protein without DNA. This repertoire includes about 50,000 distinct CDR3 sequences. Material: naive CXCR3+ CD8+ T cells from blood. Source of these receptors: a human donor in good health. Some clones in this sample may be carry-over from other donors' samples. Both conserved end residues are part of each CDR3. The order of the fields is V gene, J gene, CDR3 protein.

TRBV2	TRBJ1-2	CASIPDSYGYTF
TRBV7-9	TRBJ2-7	CASSSRDRHTYEQYF
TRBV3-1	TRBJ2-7	CASSQAGLSHEQYF
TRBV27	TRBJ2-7	CASSQGQLSYEQYF
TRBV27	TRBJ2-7	CASSLSGLIIYEQYF
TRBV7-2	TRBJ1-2	CASSLGTDYGYTF
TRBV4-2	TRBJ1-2	CASSQVFSFLPDGYTF
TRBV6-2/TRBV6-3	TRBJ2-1	CASSSRGLRFF
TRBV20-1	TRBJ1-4	CSASPGEEREKLFF
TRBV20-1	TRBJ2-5	CSARDQNGRDLETQYF
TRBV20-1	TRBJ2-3	CSARTTYATDTQYF
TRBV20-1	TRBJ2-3	CSARVRGDTDTQYF
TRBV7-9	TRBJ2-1	CASGTRGPADEQFF
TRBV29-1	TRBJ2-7	CSVLGGRAGFLSEQYF
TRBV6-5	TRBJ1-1	CASSPGGTIGIAFF
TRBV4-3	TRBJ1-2	CASSQDPTGLKIYGYTF
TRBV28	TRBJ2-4	CASSLRLSADREGNIQYF
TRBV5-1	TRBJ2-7	CASSPPAGLEQYF
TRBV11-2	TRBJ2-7	CASSWGAAAYEQYF
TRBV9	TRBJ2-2	CASSARMNTGELFF
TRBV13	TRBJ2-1	CASSQGLPYNEQFF
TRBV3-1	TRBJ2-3	CASSQGLSITDTQYF
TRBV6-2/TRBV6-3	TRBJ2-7	CASSYNPYEQYF
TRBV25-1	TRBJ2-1	CASSLILGEQFF
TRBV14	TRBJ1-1	CTSSQGPKRGTEAFF
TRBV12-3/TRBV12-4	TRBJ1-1	CASSKYRVMNTEAFF
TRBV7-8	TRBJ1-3	CASSLIDTIYF
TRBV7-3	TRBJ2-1	CASSESGVQDEQFF
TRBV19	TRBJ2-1	CASSMGLAGNEQFF
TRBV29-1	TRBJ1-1	CSVDGGVGFTEAFF
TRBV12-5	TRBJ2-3	CASQRGTTSTDTQYF
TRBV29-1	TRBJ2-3	CSVVGLAGTDTQYF
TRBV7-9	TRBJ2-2	CASSPGQGNTGELFF
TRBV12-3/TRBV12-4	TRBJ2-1	CASSLLDRGNEQFF
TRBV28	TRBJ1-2	CASRGDSYGYTF
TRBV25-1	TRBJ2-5	CASSDRMGQETQYF
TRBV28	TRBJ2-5	CASSPTRDRTQETQYF
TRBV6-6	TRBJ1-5	CASSDRNYQPQHF
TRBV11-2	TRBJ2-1	CASSYGSTYTYNEQFF
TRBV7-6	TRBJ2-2	CASSLVTGHGELFF
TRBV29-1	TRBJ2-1	CSVVGLEEKGAQYNEQFF
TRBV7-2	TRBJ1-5	CATRGNSNQPQHF
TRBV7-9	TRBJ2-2	CASSFWKGNTGELFF
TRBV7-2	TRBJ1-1	CASSLDGGAEAFF
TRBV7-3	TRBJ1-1	CASSLTLNTEAFF
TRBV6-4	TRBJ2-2	CASSGGSGELFF
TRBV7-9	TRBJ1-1	CASSLARDRPMNTEAFF
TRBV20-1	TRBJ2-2	CSARVTGDTGELFF
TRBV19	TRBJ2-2	CASSHPGTGELFF
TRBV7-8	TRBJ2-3	CASSSRTGAHTDTQYF
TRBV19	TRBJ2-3	CASSTYRGPTDTQYF
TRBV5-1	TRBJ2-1	CASRPDSYNEQFF
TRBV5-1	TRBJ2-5	CASHRYQETQYF